The TCR beta chain under discussion was sequenced for a study of blood T cell repertoires in COVID-19. In the study overall: Both acute and convalescent COVID-19 samples were obtained from the United States, Italy and Spain. PBMCs, B-cell-depleted T cells, or T cells provided the cDNA or gDNA that made up the material.

The germline gives CDR1 LGHDT, CDR2 YNNKEL (reference sequence). The CDR3 is 14 residues long. Between the trimmed V and J ends, which lost 5 bases and 4 bases, there was a span of 13 bases. Per the original data handling: Quantification of nucleated cells was approximated via reference gene primer amplification. Libraries were prepared by immunoSEQ multiplex PCR; TCRdb keeps only in-frame clonotypes and omits some of them. V and J calls and clone size follow that table, whereas D and trimming were derived from the DNA. Of tens of thousands of clones listed, approximately 85% were seen once; the top ten hold about a quarter.

The TCR comes from a human donor with active COVID-19. The donor label of this sample is uncertain. The rearrangement uses TRBV3-1 (or the pseudogene TRBV3-2) and TRBJ2-3; weak D call: TRBD2 (5 bases). Specimen: peripheral blood. CDR3 in DNA: TGTGCCAGCAGCACGAGCGCGGGTGCAGATACGCAGTATTTT. Encoded protein: CASSTSAGADTQYF.